This T cell receptor (beta chain) was captured by sequencing in a study of T cells in Graves' hyperthyroidism and ophthalmopathy. The V gene end was trimmed by 4 bases and the J gene end by 2 bases; junction bases not matched to a gene: 5. Per germline, CDR1 MDHEN and CDR2 SYDVKM. CDR3 length: 17 residues. Amplification targeted TCR beta CDR3 regions from RNA transcripts. First-round RT-PCR with HTBI primers amplified the TCR CDR3 region. Using its own MiXCR run on the multiplex PCR reads, TCRdb lists one record per CDR3 protein. The sample lists more than 350,000 distinct CDR3 sequences, more than 14% seen once, with 15% to 20% in the top ten. General study findings and limits: The model's output predicted ophthalmopathy at a median of roughly 6.9 months prior to onset. Clonotypes that were expanded in thyroid above 0.001 mostly appeared in blood too.

This clonotype has ten or more counts. Its specificity is not known. Each diagnosis was grounded in clinical symptoms, serum thyroxine and TRAb, thyroid ultrasound, and orbital computed tomography. Sequences were obtained from blood. The sequence was obtained from a woman aged 25-40 years with Graves' ophthalmopathy. The genes are TRBV28 and TRBJ2-3, with TRBD2 identical over 14 bases. The DNA of the CDR3 is TGTGCCAGCAGTTCTGGACTAGCGGGGGGTAACACAGATACGCAGTATTTT. It encodes CASSSGLAGGNTDTQYF.